The entry below describes one T cell receptor beta chain. The clone's antigen remains unknown. The sample holds no much larger clone one base away, and base qualities are not on file. Using the deep immunoSEQ assay, multiplex PCR amplified TCR CDR3 regions from genomic DNA. Extracted genomic DNA from each cell subset was spread evenly across all wells of several immunoSEQ 96-well plates, with each plate serving as a replicate. Each replicate PCR for sorted subsets received roughly 200 ng genomic DNA, equal to some 32,000 T cell genomes. The purified libraries were quantified using a Qubit 3.0 fluorometer, sized with a Bioanalyzer 2100, and then quantified again using the KAPA Library Quantification kit. Each immunoSEQ 96-well plate was sequenced on its own single-read 150-cycle Illumina NextSeq 550 flow cell. The published analysis was carried out like this. Because only junctional sequences without quality scores were contained in the immunoSEQ output, filtering matching that applied to full-length reads could not be performed. Sequences were annotated with PyIR, a Python wrapper for IgBLAST v1.9, and V/J genes and CDR3 were assigned using IMGT germline references. Reads were filtered out if the reads had weak V/J assignments (E-value above 1e-6), no CDR3, stop codons, out-of-frame junctions, or ambiguous translated residues. A V3J clonotype was defined by an identical inferred V gene, J gene, and CDR3 amino acid sequence. Percentage overlap between repertoires was calculated by dividing the number of shared unique clonotypes by the size of the smaller repertoire. Repertoire richness was assessed with RTK rarefaction, the Chao1 estimator, and Recon v2.1 estimates of unobserved clonotypes. For all TCRbeta clonotypes obtained by the gDNA method from a few donors, generation probabilities were computed with OLGA. This is the immuneACCESS table as TCRdb keeps it, with only in-frame sequences that have V and J called. A part of the clones is gone; compared with another copy, unresolved V genes explain less than half, and the rest is unexplained. Clonal size and the V and J genes are those of that table, whereas D and trimming came from the DNA. The sample contains a few million clones, nearly 97% of them found a single time. Together, the top ten hold roughly 0.13% of the sample.

The data were obtained in a study of shared clonotypes between healthy human individuals (dated by TCRdb to the early 2020s). General notes on the study: The cohort included a few men and two women between 18 and 49 years of age. For each donor, CD4 naive and CD4 memory were each given three plates, CD8 naive was given two plates, and CD8 memory was given one plate. The study deeply sequenced blood TCR repertoires of about 5 healthy adults to estimate repertoire size and the extent of clonotype sharing between individuals. To increase sequencing depth and limit assay-specific biases, TCR repertoire library preparation and sequencing were carried out by different laboratories using diverse techniques. Per donor, leukapheresis produced somewhere between about 0.8 and 9 billion PBMCs.

Clipping removes 7 bases from V and 5 bases from J, with 6 as the unmatched junction base count. The germline V gene provides CDR1 SGHRS and CDR2 YFSETQ. The CDR3, cysteine through phenylalanine, is 14 amino acids long. CDR3 DNA only is kept here, 42 bases in frame from base 1. Donors were healthy HIV-negative adults with no recently reported acute infections or vaccinations. Only Caucasian adults living in Nashville, Tennessee, USA were represented among the donors. CD4+ T cells were enriched by magnetic negative selection; naive cells were then positively selected on CD45RA, and the negative fraction formed the memory subset. After blood collection by leukapheresis, PBMCs were isolated using Ficoll-Histopaque density gradient centrifugation and then cryopreserved in the vapor phase of liquid nitrogen. Purity and quantity of every magnetically sorted T cell population were checked by analytical flow cytometry. From each sorted fraction, genomic DNA was isolated and quantified by UV absorbance on a Nanodrop 2000c.

Study-wide findings and limitations: Because the study included only a small number of donors, the genetic and exposure-history diversity represented was limited. Compared with non-shared clonotypes, clonotypes shared by all four sorted-subset donors had higher generation probabilities. Larger estimated clonotype richness was generally found for naive subsets than for memory subsets. Pairwise subsampling indicated that sequencing depth was expected to affect the degree of clonotype sharing among donors. Only blood was sampled, and tissue TCR repertoires likely differ from those in blood. Roughly 5% of naive CD4, around 3.6% of naive CD8, approximately 2.2% of memory CD4, and around 0.4% of memory CD8 clonotypes were shared across four donors. Even with the large sequencing depth, rarefaction of the sorted-subset datasets indicated that sequencing was incomplete.

Sequenced: naive CD4+ T cells sorted from blood. The cell subset or site label corresponds to: CD45RA+ positively selected. This clonotype was obtained from a man younger than 30 in good health. The chain links TRBV5-1 with TRBJ2-3; 11 nucleotides in the junction match TRBD2. The CDR3 region: CASAPGLAVDTQYF. The DNA reads TGCGCCAGCGCCCCGGGACTAGCGGTAGATACGCAGTATTTT.